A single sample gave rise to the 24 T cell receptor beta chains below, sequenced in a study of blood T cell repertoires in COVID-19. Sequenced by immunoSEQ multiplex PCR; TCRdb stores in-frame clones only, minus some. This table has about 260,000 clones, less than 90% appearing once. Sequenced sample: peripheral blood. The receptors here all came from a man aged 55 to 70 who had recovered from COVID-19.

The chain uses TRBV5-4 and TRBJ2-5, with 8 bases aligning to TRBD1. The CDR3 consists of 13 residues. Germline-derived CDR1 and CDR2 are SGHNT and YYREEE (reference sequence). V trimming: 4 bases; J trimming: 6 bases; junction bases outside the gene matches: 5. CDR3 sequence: CASSRDRGKTQYF. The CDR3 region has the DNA TGTGCCAGCAGCAGAGACAGGGGCAAGACCCAGTACTTC.

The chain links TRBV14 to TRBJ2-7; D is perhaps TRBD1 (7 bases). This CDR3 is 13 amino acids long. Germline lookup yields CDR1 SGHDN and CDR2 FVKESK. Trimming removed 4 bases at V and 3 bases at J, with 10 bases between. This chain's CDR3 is CASSRGTDYEQYF. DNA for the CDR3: TGTGCCAGCAGCCGCGGGACAGACTACGAGCAGTACTTC. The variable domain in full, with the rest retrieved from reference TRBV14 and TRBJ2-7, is EAGVTQFPSHSVIEKGQTVTLRCDPISGHDNLYWYRRVMGKEIKFLLHFVKESKQDESGMPNNRFLAERTGGTYSTLKVQPAELEDSGVYFCASSRGTDYEQYFGPGTRLTVT.

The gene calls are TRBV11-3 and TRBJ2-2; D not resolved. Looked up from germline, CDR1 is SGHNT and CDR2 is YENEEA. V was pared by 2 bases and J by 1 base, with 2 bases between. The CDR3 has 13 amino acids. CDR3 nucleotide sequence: TGTGCCAGCAGCTTACTGAACACCGGGGAGCTGTTTTTT. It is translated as CASSLLNTGELFF.

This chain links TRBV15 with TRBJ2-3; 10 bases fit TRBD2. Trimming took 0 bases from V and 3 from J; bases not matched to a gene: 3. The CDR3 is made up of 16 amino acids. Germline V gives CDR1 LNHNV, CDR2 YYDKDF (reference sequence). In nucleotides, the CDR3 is TGTGCCACCAGCAGAGATCTAGCGGGGGCTACAGATACGCAGTATTTT. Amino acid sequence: CATSRDLAGATDTQYF.

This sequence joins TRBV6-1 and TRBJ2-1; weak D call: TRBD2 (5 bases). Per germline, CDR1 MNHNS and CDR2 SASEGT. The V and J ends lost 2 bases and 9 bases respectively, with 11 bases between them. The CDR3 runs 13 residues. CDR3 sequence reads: CASSESGVPEQFF. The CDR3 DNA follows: TGTGCCAGCAGTGAATCCGGGGTCCCTGAGCAGTTCTTC.

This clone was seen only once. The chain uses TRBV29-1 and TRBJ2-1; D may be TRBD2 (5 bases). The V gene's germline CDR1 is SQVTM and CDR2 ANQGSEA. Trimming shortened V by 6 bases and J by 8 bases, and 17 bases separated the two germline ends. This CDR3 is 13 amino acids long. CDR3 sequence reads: CSVRPQSGDEQFF. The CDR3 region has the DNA TGCAGCGTCCGACCCCAGAGCGGCGATGAGCAGTTCTTC.

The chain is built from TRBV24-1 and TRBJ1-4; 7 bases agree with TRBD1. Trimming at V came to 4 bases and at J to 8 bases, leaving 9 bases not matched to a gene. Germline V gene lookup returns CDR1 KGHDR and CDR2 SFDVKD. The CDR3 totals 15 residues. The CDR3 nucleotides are TGTGCCACCAGTGACCCCCTGGCAGGGGGAGAAAAACTGTTTTTT. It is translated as CATSDPLAGGEKLFF.

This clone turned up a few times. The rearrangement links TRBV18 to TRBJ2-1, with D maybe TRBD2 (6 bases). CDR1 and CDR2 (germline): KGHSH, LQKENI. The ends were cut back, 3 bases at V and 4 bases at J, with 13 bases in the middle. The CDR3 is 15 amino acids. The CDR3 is CASSPSSDQYNEQFF. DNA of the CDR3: TGTGCCAGCTCACCCTCTAGCGATCAATACAATGAGCAGTTCTTC.

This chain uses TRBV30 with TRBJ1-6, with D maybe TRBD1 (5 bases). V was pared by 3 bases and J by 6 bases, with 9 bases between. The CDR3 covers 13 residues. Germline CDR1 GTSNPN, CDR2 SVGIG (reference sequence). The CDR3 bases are TGTGCCTGGAGGGAAAGGGGTAATTCACCCCTCCACTTT. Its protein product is CAWRERGNSPLHF.

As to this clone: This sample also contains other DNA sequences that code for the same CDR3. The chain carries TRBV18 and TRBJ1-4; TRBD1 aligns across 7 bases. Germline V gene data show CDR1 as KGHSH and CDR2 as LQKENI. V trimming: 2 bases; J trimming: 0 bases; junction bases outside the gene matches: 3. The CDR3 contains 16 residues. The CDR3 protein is CASSPRGGATNEKLFF. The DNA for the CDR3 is TGTGCCAGCTCACCAAGAGGGGGCGCAACTAATGAAAAACTGTTTTTT.

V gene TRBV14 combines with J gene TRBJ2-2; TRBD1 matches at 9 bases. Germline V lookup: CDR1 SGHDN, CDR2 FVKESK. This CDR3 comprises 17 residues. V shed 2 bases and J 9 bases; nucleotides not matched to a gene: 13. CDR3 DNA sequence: TGTGCCAGCAGCCAAACTATACAGGGGGCGTCTGCGAGGGAGCTGTTTTTT. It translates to CASSQTIQGASARELFF. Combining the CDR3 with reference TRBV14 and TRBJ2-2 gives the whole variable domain EAGVTQFPSHSVIEKGQTVTLRCDPISGHDNLYWYRRVMGKEIKFLLHFVKESKQDESGMPNNRFLAERTGGTYSTLKVQPAELEDSGVYFCASSQTIQGASARELFFGEGSRLTVL.

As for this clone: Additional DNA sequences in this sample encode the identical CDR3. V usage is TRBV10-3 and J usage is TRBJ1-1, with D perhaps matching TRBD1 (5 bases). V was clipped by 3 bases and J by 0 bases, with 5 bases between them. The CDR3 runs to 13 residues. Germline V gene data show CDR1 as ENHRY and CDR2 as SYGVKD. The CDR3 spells CAISEGVNTEAFF. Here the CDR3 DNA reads TGTGCCATCAGTGAAGGGGTGAACACTGAAGCTTTCTTT.

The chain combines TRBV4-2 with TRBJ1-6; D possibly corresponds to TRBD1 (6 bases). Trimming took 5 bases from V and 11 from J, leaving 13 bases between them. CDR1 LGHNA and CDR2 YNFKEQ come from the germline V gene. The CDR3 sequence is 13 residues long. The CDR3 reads CASSEDSGAPLHF. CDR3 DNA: TGTGCCAGCAGCGAGGACAGTGGGGCACCCCTCCACTTT.

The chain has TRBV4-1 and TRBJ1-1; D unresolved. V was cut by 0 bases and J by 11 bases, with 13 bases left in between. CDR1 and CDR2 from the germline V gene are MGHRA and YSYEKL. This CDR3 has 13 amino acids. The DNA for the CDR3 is TGCGCCAGCAGCCAAGATCTGTTACCGGGTGCTTTCTTT. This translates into CASSQDLLPGAFF.

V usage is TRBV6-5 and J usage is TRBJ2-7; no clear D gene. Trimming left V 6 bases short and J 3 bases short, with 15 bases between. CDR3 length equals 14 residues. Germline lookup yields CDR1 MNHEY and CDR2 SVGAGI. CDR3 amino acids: CASRARVESYEQYF. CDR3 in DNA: TGTGCCAGCAGAGCGCGAGTGGAGAGCTACGAGCAGTACTTC.

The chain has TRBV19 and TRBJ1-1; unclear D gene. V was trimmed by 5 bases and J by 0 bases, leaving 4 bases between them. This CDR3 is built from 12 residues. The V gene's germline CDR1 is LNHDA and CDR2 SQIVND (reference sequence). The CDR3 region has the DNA TGTGCCAGTAGTCAAATGAACACTGAAGCTTTCTTT. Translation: CASSQMNTEAFF.

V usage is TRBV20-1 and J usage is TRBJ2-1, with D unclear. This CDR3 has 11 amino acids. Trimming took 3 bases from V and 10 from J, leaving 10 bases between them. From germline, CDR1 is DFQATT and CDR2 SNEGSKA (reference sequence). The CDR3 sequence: CSARGAREQFF. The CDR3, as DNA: TGCAGTGCTAGGGGTGCTAGGGAGCAGTTCTTC.

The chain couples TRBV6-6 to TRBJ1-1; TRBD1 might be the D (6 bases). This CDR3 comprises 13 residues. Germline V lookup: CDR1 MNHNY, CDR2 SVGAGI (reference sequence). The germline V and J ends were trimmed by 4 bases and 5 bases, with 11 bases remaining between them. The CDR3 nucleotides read TGTGCCAGCAGTTCCCCGGACAGAACTGAAGCTTTCTTT. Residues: CASSSPDRTEAFF.

CDR3 region: CAIWGGGVNTEAFF. As DNA, the CDR3 is TGTGCCATCTGGGGGGGCGGAGTGAACACTGAAGCTTTCTTT. The J gene is TRBJ1-1, the V gene TRBV6-5, with D maybe TRBD1 (6 bases). The CDR3 runs 14 residues. Germline-derived CDR1 and CDR2 are MNHEY and SVGAGI. The ends were cut back, 10 bases at V and 0 bases at J, with 15 bases in the middle.

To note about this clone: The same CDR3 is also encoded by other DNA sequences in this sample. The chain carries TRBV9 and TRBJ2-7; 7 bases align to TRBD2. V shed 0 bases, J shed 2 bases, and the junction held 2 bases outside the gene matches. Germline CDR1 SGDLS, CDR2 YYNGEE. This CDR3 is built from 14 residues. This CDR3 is CASSVGTSTYEQYF. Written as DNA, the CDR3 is TGTGCCAGCAGCGTAGGGACTAGTACCTACGAGCAGTACTTC.

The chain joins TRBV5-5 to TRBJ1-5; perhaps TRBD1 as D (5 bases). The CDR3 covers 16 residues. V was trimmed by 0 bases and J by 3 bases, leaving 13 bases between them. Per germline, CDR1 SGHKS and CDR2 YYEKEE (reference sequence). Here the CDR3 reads CASSLGAGTPNQPQHF. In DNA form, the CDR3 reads TGTGCCAGCAGCTTGGGGGCCGGGACTCCCAATCAGCCCCAGCATTTT.

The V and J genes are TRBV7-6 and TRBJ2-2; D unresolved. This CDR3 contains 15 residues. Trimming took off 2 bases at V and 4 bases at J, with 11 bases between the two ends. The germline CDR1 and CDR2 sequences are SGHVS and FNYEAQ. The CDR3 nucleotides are TGTGCCAGCAGCTTACTAGTCGTGGGCACCGGGGAGCTGTTTTTT. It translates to CASSLLVVGTGELFF. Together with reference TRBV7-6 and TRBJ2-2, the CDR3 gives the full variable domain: GAGVSQSPRYKVTKRGQDVALRCDPISGHVSLYWYRQALGQGPEFLTYFNYEAQQDKSGLPNDRFSAERPEGSISTLTIQRTEQRDSAMYRCASSLLVVGTGELFFGEGSRLTVL.

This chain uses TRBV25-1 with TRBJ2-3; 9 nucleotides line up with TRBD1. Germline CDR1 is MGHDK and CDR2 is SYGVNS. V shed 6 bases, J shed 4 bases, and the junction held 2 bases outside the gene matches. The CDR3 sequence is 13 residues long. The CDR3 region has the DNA TGTGCCAGCAGCAGACAGGGGGCAGATACGCAGTATTTT. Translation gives CASSRQGADTQYF.

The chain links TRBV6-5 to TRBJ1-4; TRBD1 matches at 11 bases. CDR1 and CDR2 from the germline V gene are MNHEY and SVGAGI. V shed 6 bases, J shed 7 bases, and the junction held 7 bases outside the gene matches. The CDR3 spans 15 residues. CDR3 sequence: CASRSEGTGGEKLFF. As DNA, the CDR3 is TGTGCCAGCAGGTCAGAAGGGACAGGGGGTGAAAAACTGTTTTTT.